This T cell receptor (beta chain) was recorded in a study of blood T cell repertoires in COVID-19. As processed by the authors: How many nucleated cells were present was estimated from reference gene primer amplification. Some clones are missing from TCRdb's copy, which holds only in-frame ones; the method was immunoSEQ multiplex PCR. D and trimming were read from the DNA, whereas the V and J calls and clone size are those reported in that table. The table lists about 670,000 clones, about 90% of them singletons. This clonotype was sampled from a young woman with acute or convalescent COVID-19. Sequenced: peripheral blood.

CDR3 sequence reads: CASSLLSGGNYNEQFF. DNA for the CDR3: TGTGCCAGCAGCCTACTAAGCGGGGGGAATTACAATGAGCAGTTCTTC. The gene calls are TRBV7-3 and TRBJ2-1; 9 nucleotides align to TRBD2. The V segment lost 5 bases and the J segment 4 bases; nucleotides outside the gene matches: 9. The germline V gene has CDR1 SGHTA and CDR2 FQGTGA. The CDR3 extends over 16 amino acids.